The clone carrying this T cell receptor beta chain was seen only once. What it binds is not known. This sample is drawn from a study of cytomegalovirus exposure and HLA in healthy donors. Study findings and constraints: For most TCR sequences rarity was the rule, although some public TCRs occurred in many donors.

Primers: 60 Vbeta forward and 13 Jbeta reverse. The data were produced by immunoSEQ multiplex PCR, yet TCRdb's version contains in-frame clones alone and is incomplete. Of about 130,000 clones listed, roughly 79% were seen once; the top ten hold roughly 1.9%. CDR1 GTSNPN and CDR2 SVGIG come from the germline V gene (reference sequence). This CDR3 contains 15 residues. Germline trimming cut 1 base from V and 4 bases from J; bases unmatched to any gene: 9. The specimen was PBMCs. The chain uses TRBV30 and TRBJ1-2; 7 nucleotides agree with TRBD1. The clonotype originates from a woman between 50 and 59 years old in good health and CMV-seronegative. CDR3 sequence (DNA): TGTGCCTGGAGTGATCTTTCGGGGACAGTCTATGGCTACACCTTC. Protein: CAWSDLSGTVYGYTF.